These 29 T cell receptor beta chains were sequenced from one sample in a study of T cell responses to AZD1222 COVID-19 vaccine. Data came from immunoSEQ multiplex PCR; TCRdb stores just in-frame clones and leaves some out. The sample lists fewer than 180,000 clones, 80% to 95% occurring once. The material sequenced was peripheral blood, taken 28 days after the second AZD1222 dose. The source is an adult who received the AZD1222 COVID-19 vaccine.

This clone appeared a single time. The chain is built from TRBV20-1 and TRBJ2-5; D gene unclear. CDR3 length: 10 amino acids. With 3 bases removed from V and 5 bases from J, the gap between germline ends came to 4 bases. The V gene's germline CDR1 is DFQATT and CDR2 SNEGSKA (reference sequence). CDR3 DNA: TGCAGTGCTAGCATCGAGACCCAGTACTTC. This encodes CSASIETQYF.

The chain links TRBV12-5 to TRBJ2-7; no clear D gene. Trimming left V 6 bases short and J 13 bases short, with 16 bases between. The CDR3 spans 11 residues. Germline V gene sequence: CDR1 LGHNT, CDR2 FRNRAP. CDR3 in amino acids: CASGPDSDAYF. Written as DNA, the CDR3 is TGTGCTAGTGGACCCGACTCAGACGCATACTTC.

The gene calls are TRBV19 and TRBJ2-3; 7 nucleotides match TRBD2. The germline V gene has CDR1 LNHDA and CDR2 SQIVND (reference sequence). The CDR3 has 16 residues. Trimming cost V 4 bases and J 4 bases; bases outside gene matches: 11. Here the CDR3 reads CASSTVAGEVADTQYF. DNA for the CDR3: TGTGCCAGTAGTACGGTGGCGGGAGAGGTGGCAGATACGCAGTATTTT.

The chain links TRBV2 to TRBJ2-1, with D perhaps TRBD2 (6 bases). CDR1 SNHLY and CDR2 FYNNEI come from the germline V gene. The CDR3 consists of 17 residues. The ends were cut back, 2 bases at V and 2 bases at J, with 16 bases in the middle. The chain's CDR3 is CASSETVAGPAYNEQFF. The DNA of the CDR3 is TGTGCCAGCAGTGAAACGGTTGCGGGACCCGCCTACAATGAGCAGTTCTTC. Full variable domain (missing parts from reference TRBV2 and TRBJ2-1): EPEVTQTPSHQVTQMGQEVILRCVPISNHLYFYWYRQILGQKVEFLVSFYNNEISEKSEIFDDQFSVERPDGSNFTLKIRSTKLEDSAMYFCASSETVAGPAYNEQFFGPGTRLTVL.

The chain links TRBV5-4 to TRBJ1-6; TRBD1 aligns across 10 bases. CDR1 is SGHNT, CDR2 YYREEE, per germline (reference sequence). V shed 0 bases and J 8 bases; nucleotides not matched to a gene: 2. The CDR3 sequence is 15 residues long. This CDR3 reads CASSLGDRGDSPLHF. CDR3 DNA: TGTGCCAGCAGCTTGGGGGACAGGGGAGATTCACCCCTCCACTTT.

This rearrangement joins TRBV11-2 to TRBJ1-4, with 7 nucleotides matching TRBD1. CDR1 and CDR2 from the germline V gene are SGHAT and FQNNGV. This CDR3 has 17 amino acids. Trimming took 2 bases from V and 10 from J; bases not matched to a gene: 16. This chain's CDR3 is CASSLSTGVASQAKLFF. For the CDR3, the DNA is TGTGCCAGCAGCTTATCAACAGGGGTGGCGTCCCAGGCAAAACTGTTTTTT.

The gene calls are TRBV25-1 and TRBJ2-2; maybe TRBD1 (6 bases). V was trimmed by 8 bases and J by 3 bases, leaving 13 bases between them. The CDR3 is 14 amino acids. The germline V gene encodes CDR1 MGHDK and CDR2 SYGVNS. CDR3 in amino acids: CASGKTGYTGELFF. CDR3 DNA sequence: TGTGCCAGCGGGAAAACAGGGTACACCGGGGAGCTGTTTTTT.

The chain joins TRBV19 to TRBJ2-1, with TRBD2 as a possible D gene (5 bases). The germline V gene has CDR1 LNHDA and CDR2 SQIVND (reference sequence). Trimming removed 4 bases from V and 5 bases from J, with 30 bases in between. CDR3 length: 20 residues. CDR3 residues: CASSTIADLKLTPGHNEQFF. Here the CDR3 DNA reads TGTGCCAGTAGTACTATCGCGGACTTAAAACTAACCCCAGGCCACAATGAGCAGTTCTTC.

This chain uses TRBV3-1 (or the pseudogene TRBV3-2) with TRBJ2-2, with D possibly being TRBD1 (7 bases). The CDR3 extends over 16 amino acids. V lost 1 base and J 4 bases, leaving 13 bases between the germline ends. Germline CDR1 and CDR2: LGHDT and YNNKEL (reference sequence). The CDR3 coding sequence is TGTGCCAGCAGCCAAGCTCCAGGGGGGACCACCGGGGAGCTGTTTTTT. This encodes CASSQAPGGTTGELFF.

The chain employs TRBV27 and TRBJ2-1, with D unclear. The CDR3 has 13 amino acids. Germline lookup yields CDR1 MNHEY and CDR2 SMNVEV (reference sequence). Trimming stripped 2 bases from V and 10 bases from J, with 12 bases between. The CDR3 reads CASSLIVVGEQFF. The CDR3 nucleotides read TGTGCCAGCAGTTTAATAGTGGTGGGCGAGCAGTTCTTC.

The genes are TRBV19 and TRBJ2-5; 13 nucleotides align to TRBD2. CDR3 length: 16 amino acids. CDR1 and CDR2 from the germline V gene are LNHDA and SQIVND (reference sequence). With V trimmed by 3 bases and J by 5 bases, 6 bases remained unmatched. The CDR3 spells CASSMGLAGRLETQYF. The CDR3 DNA sequence: TGTGCCAGTAGTATGGGACTAGCGGGAAGGTTGGAGACCCAGTACTTC.

The chain links TRBV4-2 to TRBJ2-2, with 12 bases lining up with TRBD2. The CDR3 length is 15 residues. Germline V lookup: CDR1 LGHNA, CDR2 YNFKEQ. With V trimmed by 4 bases and J by 8 bases, 5 bases remained unmatched. CDR3 in amino acids: CASSPVTSGRGELFF. The DNA of the CDR3 is TGTGCCAGCAGCCCGGTTACTAGCGGGAGGGGGGAGCTGTTTTTT.

This chain uses TRBV5-1 with TRBJ2-1; 13 nucleotides match TRBD2. Germline V gene sequence: CDR1 SGHRS, CDR2 YFSETQ. CDR3 length: 16 residues. V shed 0 bases, J shed 8 bases, and the junction held 5 bases outside the gene matches. CDR3 loop: CASSLGTSGRVDEQFF. As DNA, the CDR3 is TGCGCCAGCAGCTTGGGGACTAGCGGGAGAGTAGATGAGCAGTTCTTC.

Only a few counts were recorded for this clone. The gene calls are TRBV2 and TRBJ2-4, with a possible D match to TRBD1 (5 bases). The CDR3 covers 14 residues. Trimming left V 2 bases short and J 7 bases short, with 12 bases between. CDR1 SNHLY and CDR2 FYNNEI come from the germline V gene. This CDR3 is CASSETQGRNIQYF. CDR3 DNA: TGTGCCAGCAGTGAAACCCAGGGTAGGAACATTCAGTACTTC.

V and J are TRBV30 and TRBJ2-5; unclear D gene. Trimming took off 0 bases at V and 3 bases at J, with 17 bases between the two ends. Germline V gene lookup returns CDR1 GTSNPN and CDR2 SVGIG (reference sequence). CDR3 length: 16 residues. CDR3 residues: CAWSVQHSMGKETQYF. DNA of the CDR3: TGTGCCTGGAGTGTTCAACACAGCATGGGAAAAGAGACCCAGTACTTC. Using reference TRBV30 and TRBJ2-5 for the parts outside the CDR3, the full variable domain is SQTIHQWPATLVQPVGSPLSLECTVEGTSNPNLYWYRQAAGRGLQLLFYSVGIGQISSEVPQNLSASRPQDRQFILSSKKLLLSDSGFYLCAWSVQHSMGKETQYFGPGTRLLVL.

The gene calls are TRBV2 and TRBJ1-2; tentative D call: TRBD1 (6 bases). CDR3 length: 12 amino acids. The germline CDR1 and CDR2 sequences are SNHLY and FYNNEI. V lost 5 bases, J lost 4 bases, and 8 bases lay in between. The CDR3 protein is CASSQTGYGYTF. The CDR3 DNA reads as TGTGCCAGCAGTCAGACAGGCTATGGCTACACCTTC.

This rearrangement joins TRBV7-2 to TRBJ1-1; 10 nucleotides align to TRBD1. The V and J ends lost 3 bases and 5 bases, in that order; junction bases with no gene match: 9. The CDR3 loop spans 16 amino acids. Germline CDR1 is SGHTA and CDR2 is FQGNSA. CDR3 protein: CASSLGQGLKRTEAFF. As DNA, the CDR3 is TGTGCCAGCAGCTTGGGACAGGGGCTTAAGAGGACTGAAGCTTTCTTT. The whole variable domain, remainder taken from reference TRBV7-2 and TRBJ1-1, is GAGVSQSPSNKVTEKGKDVELRCDPISGHTALYWYRQSLGQGLEFLIYFQGNSAPDKSGLPSDRFSAERTGGSVSTLTIQRTQQEDSAVYLCASSLGQGLKRTEAFFGQGTRLTVV.

The V call is TRBV14, the J call TRBJ2-7, with D hard to call. In germline, CDR1 is SGHDN, CDR2 FVKESK. Deletions cut 1 base from V and 2 bases from J, with 3 bases between. The CDR3 is made up of 12 amino acids. CDR3 coding DNA: TGTGCCAGCAGCCAAGTAACCTACGAGCAGTACTTC. It translates to CASSQVTYEQYF.

This clone showed up just a few times. Other nucleotide sequences in the sample specify the same CDR3. This chain joins TRBV30 and TRBJ1-2; no clear D. The V end lost 1 base, the J end lost 3 bases, and 9 bases lay between the germline ends. The germline V gene encodes CDR1 GTSNPN and CDR2 SVGIG (reference sequence). The length of the CDR3 is 13 residues. The CDR3 reads CAWSEARDYGYTF. The CDR3 DNA follows: TGTGCCTGGAGTGAGGCAAGAGACTATGGCTACACCTTC.

V gene TRBV2 combines with J gene TRBJ1-2, with D possibly matching TRBD1 (5 bases). The CDR3 contains 13 residues. Germline assignment: CDR1 SNHLY and CDR2 FYNNEI. V gave up 5 bases and J gave up 4 bases, with 11 bases separating them. CDR3: CASSRDSSYGYTF. The DNA of the CDR3 is TGTGCCAGCAGTCGAGACAGTTCCTATGGCTACACCTTC.

The V gene is TRBV27, the J gene TRBJ2-7, with D maybe TRBD2 (5 bases). The CDR3 contains 15 residues. Trimming pared 6 bases from V and 0 bases from J, leaving 15 bases between. Germline V CDR1 and CDR2: MNHEY, SMNVEV (reference sequence). The CDR3 spells CASSPTSSGSYEQYF. The CDR3 region has the DNA TGTGCCAGCAGCCCAACTAGTAGTGGCTCCTACGAGCAGTACTTC.

The sample holds one count of this clone. The CDR3, as DNA: TGTGCCAGCAGCTTCGGGACAGGGGGCGGGAAAAACATTCAGTACTTC. Translated: CASSFGTGGGKNIQYF. V and J are TRBV5-4 and TRBJ2-4; 12 bases map to TRBD1. The V gene end was trimmed by 2 bases and the J gene end by 4 bases; junction bases not matched to a gene: 4. Per the germline V gene, CDR1 is SGHNT and CDR2 is YYREEE (reference sequence). This CDR3 has 16 amino acids.

The chain carries TRBV5-1 and TRBJ1-2, with TRBD1 as a possible D gene (5 bases). CDR1 and CDR2 (germline): SGHRS, YFSETQ. Trimming pared 4 bases from V and 4 bases from J, leaving 20 bases between. This CDR3 has 16 residues. CDR3 sequence reads: CASSLGGTPNLYGYTF. The DNA of the CDR3 is TGCGCCAGCAGCCTTGGGGGGACTCCCAATCTCTATGGCTACACCTTC.

The chain recombines TRBV19 with TRBJ2-7; 7 bases map to TRBD1. The CDR3 contains 15 residues. Germline V gives CDR1 LNHDA, CDR2 SQIVND (reference sequence). With V trimmed by 1 base and J by 2 bases, 5 bases remained unmatched. The CDR3 loop reads CASSIAWDRTYEQYF. In nucleotides, the CDR3 is TGTGCCAGTAGTATAGCCTGGGACAGAACCTACGAGCAGTACTTC.

The chain joins TRBV27 to TRBJ1-1, with D possibly being TRBD1 (5 bases). The V end was cut by 6 bases, the J end by 2 bases, with 13 bases between. The germline gives CDR1 MNHEY, CDR2 SMNVEV (reference sequence). CDR3 length: 14 residues. The CDR3 DNA sequence: TGTGCCAGCAGCATTACAGGAGGCAACACTGAAGCTTTCTTT. It encodes CASSITGGNTEAFF.

This clone has more than one count but fewer than ten. V is TRBV18 and J is TRBJ1-5; possibly TRBD1 for D (5 bases). Per germline, CDR1 KGHSH and CDR2 LQKENI. V was pared by 0 bases and J by 3 bases, with 12 bases between. CDR3 length: 16 residues. Written as DNA, the CDR3 is TGTGCCAGCTCACCACCCTCAAGGGGATTCAATCAGCCCCAGCATTTT. Translated: CASSPPSRGFNQPQHF. The complete variable domain, with remaining parts taken from reference TRBV18 and TRBJ1-5, reads NAGVMQNPRHLVRRRGQEARLRCSPMKGHSHVYWYRQLPEEGLKFMVYLQKENIIDESGMPKERFSAEFPKEGPSILRIQQVVRGDSAAYFCASSPPSRGFNQPQHFGDGTRLSIL.

The chain has TRBV12-3 or TRBV12-4 and TRBJ2-5, with 8 bases fitting TRBD2. CDR3 size: 12 residues. Germline trimming cut 6 bases from V and 4 bases from J; bases unmatched to any gene: 1. The CDR3 DNA reads as TGTGCCAGCAGACGGGGGGGAGAGACCCAGTACTTC. It codes for CASRRGGETQYF.

This clone was detected once. V is TRBV2 and J is TRBJ2-1; TRBD1 aligns across 8 bases. V lost 8 bases, J lost 4 bases, and 4 bases stayed unmatched. The CDR3 is 13 amino acids. Germline V gives CDR1 SNHLY, CDR2 FYNNEI. CDR3 bases: TGTGCCAGCCGGGACAGGAGTTACAATGAGCAGTTCTTC. Encoded protein: CASRDRSYNEQFF.

This clone was observed once. The V gene is TRBV19, the J gene TRBJ1-1; no firm D call. The length of the CDR3 is 15 residues. Germline CDR1 reads LNHDA; CDR2 reads SQIVND (reference sequence). Trimming pared 6 bases from V and 0 bases from J, leaving 14 bases between. CDR3 coding DNA: TGTGCCAGTAGCCCATGGGGAGAGATGAACACTGAAGCTTTCTTT. Encoded protein: CASSPWGEMNTEAFF.